The 13 T cell receptor beta chains below all came from one sample that was sequenced in a study of tumor-infiltrating lymphocytes in primary liver carcinoma. With a constant-region primer, TCR beta cDNA was made from around 520 ng of total RNA. Three nested multiplex PCR rounds of slightly modified ARM-PCR generated TCR beta libraries. The first two PCR rounds used TRBV1-TRBV30 primers with a Cbeta primer, approximately 10 cycles each. TCRdb independently ran MiXCR on the multiplex PCR reads; one entry per CDR3 protein. The data hold some 190,000 distinct CDR3 sequences, with around four fifths observed a single time. DNA and RNA were both co-extracted from about 19-30 mg of bulk tissue that had not been sorted. The material sequenced was tumor tissue from primary liver carcinoma. These TCRs come from a man aged 40-55 years with primary liver carcinoma and hepatitis B virus infection.

As regards this clonotype: The germline gene is not matched at one end of the junction; a read error may be the cause. V is TRBV10-1 and J is TRBJ2-4, with 10 bases fitting TRBD2. The CDR3 runs 16 residues. Per germline, CDR1 WNHNN and CDR2 SYGVQD (reference sequence). CDR3 sequence (DNA): TGCGCCAGCAACACACTAGCGGGAAGGATCAAAAATATTCAGTACTTC. Translating it yields CASNTLAGRIKNIQYF.

Remarks on this clonotype: A much larger clone differs from this one at a single base, so this may be a read error. This chain connects TRBV6-4 to TRBJ2-3; 7 bases map to TRBD2. The germline gives CDR1 MRHNA, CDR2 SNTAGT. Germline trimming cut 8 bases from V and 2 bases from J; bases unmatched to any gene: 10. The CDR3 totals 15 residues. CDR3 sequence: CASSSGTNHTDTQYF. The CDR3 bases are TGTGCCAGCTCCTCCGGGACTAACCACACAGATACGCAGTATTTT.

For this clonotype: This CDR3 is missing its conserved last phenylalanine or tryptophan, likely due to a read error. The chain combines TRBV29-1 with TRBJ2-5; D gene unclear. This CDR3 has 12 residues. Germline values: CDR1 SQVTM, CDR2 ANQGSEA. The CDR3 is CGVVGSVESQYL. In DNA, the CDR3 is TGCGGCGTTGTTGGCTCCGTGGAATCCCAGTACTTA.

Concerning this clonotype itself: One end of the junction is discordant with germline, which a read error may explain. The chain is built from TRBV5-5 and TRBJ2-3, with 12 bases that match TRBD2. The CDR3 sequence is 15 residues long. Germline V gene lookup returns CDR1 SGHKS and CDR2 YYEKEE (reference sequence). The CDR3 coding sequence is TGTGCCAGCAGCCCAAGACTAGCGGGAGAAGATTCGCATTATTTT. It codes for CASSPRLAGEDSHYF.

Worth noting for this clonotype: An end of the junction differs from the germline gene, which may be a read error. The J gene is TRBJ2-7, the V gene TRBV7-9, with TRBD2 matching over 7 bases. This CDR3 contains 12 residues. Germline loops: CDR1 SEHNR, CDR2 FQNEAQ (reference sequence). For the CDR3, the DNA is TGTGCCAGCAGCTGGGCGGGGGACGAGCTGTATTTC. Translating it yields CASSWAGDELYF.

This chain uses TRBV28 with TRBJ2-6; D not certain. The germline CDR1 and CDR2 sequences are MDHEN and SYDVKM. The CDR3 runs 13 residues. CDR3 protein: CAGSASGANVLTF. Here the CDR3 DNA reads TGTGCTGGCTCCGCCTCTGGGGCCAACGTCCTGACTTTC. The whole variable domain, filled in from reference TRBV28 and TRBJ2-6, reads DVKVTQSSRYLVKRTGEKVFLECVQDMDHENMFWYRQDPGLGLRLIYFSYDVKMKEKGDIPEGYSVSREKKERFSLILESASTNQTSMYLCAGSASGANVLTFGAGSRLTVL.

V and J are TRBV5-4 and TRBJ2-3; D is uncertain. V lost 1 base and J lost 8, with 8 bases in between. This CDR3 comprises 12 residues. Looked up from germline, CDR1 is SGHNT and CDR2 is YYREEE (reference sequence). The DNA of the CDR3 is TGTGCCAGCAGCTTGAGCATAGTTACGCAGTATTTT. It codes for CASSLSIVTQYF.

As for this clonotype: This CDR3 fails to terminate in the conserved phenylalanine or tryptophan, so it likely reflects a read error. V gene TRBV14 combines with J gene TRBJ2-2; D might be TRBD2 (6 bases). CDR1 SGHDN and CDR2 FVKESK come from the germline V gene. Trimming pared 3 bases from V and 6 bases from J, leaving 17 bases between. CDR3 length equals 16 residues. The CDR3 here is CASSQSGTPGAGELFS. The CDR3 DNA sequence: TGTGCCAGCAGCCAGTCCGGGACTCCGGGTGCCGGGGAGCTGTTTTCT.

As concerns this clonotype: An end of the junction differs from the germline gene, which may be a read error. The rearrangement joins TRBV7-9 to TRBJ1-6, with 7 bases lining up with TRBD1. The CDR3 length is 14 residues. Germline V gene lookup returns CDR1 SEHNR and CDR2 FQNEAQ (reference sequence). The CDR3 DNA reads TGTGTCAGCAGCTCTCAGGGGGGTAATTCACCCCTCTACTTT. Amino acids: CVSSSQGGNSPLYF.

This clonotype was observed many times. The chain uses TRBV19 and TRBJ2-2, with 7 positions matching TRBD1. CDR1 LNHDA and CDR2 SQIVND come from the germline V gene (reference sequence). J was trimmed by 4 bases and V by 5 bases; bases with no gene match: 4. The CDR3 sequence is 14 residues long. The CDR3 reads CASSSTGATGELFF. Here the CDR3 DNA reads TGTGCCAGTAGTTCCACAGGGGCCACCGGGGAGCTGTTTTTT.

Comments on this clonotype: The germline gene is not matched at one end of the junction; a read error may be the cause. The rearrangement joins TRBV11-3 to TRBJ2-3; D is possibly TRBD2 (5 bases). The V gene's germline CDR1 is SGHNT and CDR2 YENEEA. The CDR3 has 16 residues. This chain's CDR3 is CASSLDSEGITDMQYF. The CDR3 coding sequence is TGTGCCAGCAGCTTAGACAGCGAGGGTATAACAGATATGCAGTATTTT.

The J gene is TRBJ2-3, the V gene TRBV29-1; the D gene is possibly TRBD1 (6 bases). Germline values: CDR1 SQVTM, CDR2 ANQGSEA. The CDR3 covers 12 residues. V was clipped by 8 bases and J by 5 bases, with 14 bases between them. The CDR3 region is CSIETGRDTQYF. Here the CDR3 DNA reads TGCAGCATCGAAACAGGGAGAGATACGCAGTATTTT.

The rearrangement joins TRBV5-1 to TRBJ2-3; a weak D match, TRBD2 (6 bases). Germline V CDR1 and CDR2: SGHRS, YFSETQ. This CDR3 contains 14 residues. V dropped 5 bases and J dropped 5 bases, with 15 bases sitting between them. CDR3 sequence reads: CASRILEGKDTQYF. The CDR3 DNA follows: TGCGCCAGCAGAATTCTGGAGGGCAAAGATACGCAGTATTTT.